These 5 T cell receptor beta chains share one sample of origin, sequenced in a study of OX40 agonist ivuxolimab in advanced cancers. Clones were read by immunoSEQ multiplex PCR, and TCRdb kept only the in-frame ones, dropping some. Here the sample spans 100,000 to 130,000 clones, around 90% being singletons. The source was CD4+ or CD8+ T cells sorted from blood, collected in a trial of the OX40 agonist ivuxolimab. The receptors originated from an adult with an advanced solid tumor such as melanoma, head and neck, liver or kidney cancer.

The chain employs TRBV7-2 and TRBJ2-3; possibly TRBD1 for D (6 bases). V shed 5 bases and J shed 0 bases, with 6 bases lying between them. The CDR3 is made up of 13 amino acids. In germline, CDR1 is SGHTA, CDR2 FQGNSA. The DNA of the CDR3 is TGTGCCAGCAGCACAGGGAGCACAGATACGCAGTATTTT. Residues: CASSTGSTDTQYF.

The V and J genes are TRBV5-1 and TRBJ2-5, with TRBD2 as a possible D gene (5 bases). The CDR3 is 16 residues long. With 4 bases removed from V and 0 bases from J, the gap between germline ends came to 16 bases. CDR1 SGHRS and CDR2 YFSETQ come from the germline V gene. The CDR3 region is CASSVIPDSYQETQYF. The CDR3 DNA reads TGCGCCAGCAGCGTCATCCCGGACTCGTACCAAGAGACCCAGTACTTC.

V gene TRBV6-6 combines with J gene TRBJ2-1, with 9 nucleotides matching TRBD2. Germline-derived CDR1 and CDR2 are MNHNY and SVGAGI (reference sequence). The J segment lost 7 bases and the V segment lost 4 bases, leaving 8 bases of the junction unmatched. The CDR3 consists of 15 residues. Here the CDR3 DNA reads TGTGCCAGCAGTTCTAGCGGGAAAAGGGGAAATGAGCAGTTCTTC. Protein sequence: CASSSSGKRGNEQFF.

This clone was counted once. The chain combines TRBV18 with TRBJ1-1; D is unresolved. Germline V gene sequence: CDR1 KGHSH, CDR2 LQKENI. V lost 3 bases and J 4 bases, leaving 15 bases between the germline ends. The CDR3 spans 15 residues. CDR3 amino acids: CASSPQGNEGTEAFF. The CDR3 nucleotides read TGTGCCAGCTCACCCCAAGGGAACGAGGGCACTGAAGCTTTCTTT.

The DNA for the CDR3 is TGCGCCAGCAGCTTGGAGGGCCCTGGGGGAAACACCATATATTTT. It codes for CASSLEGPGGNTIYF. V and J are TRBV5-1 and TRBJ1-3, with no clear D. V was shortened by 0 bases and J by 4 bases, with 11 bases between the two germline ends. CDR3 size: 15 residues. Germline CDR1 and CDR2: SGHRS and YFSETQ.